This T cell receptor (beta chain) was identified during a study of vaccination effects on CD4 cells after COVID-19. Study as a whole: Two-dose vaccination with either BNT162b2 or mRNA-1273 was given to the participants. Overall study results and limits: Clones that were induced by infection or by vaccine showed marked contraction late after vaccination.

Generated by immunoSEQ multiplex PCR, the TCRdb table keeps only in-frame clones and is missing some. The table lists roughly 45,000 clones, roughly 79% of them singletons. Within the ViraFEST assay, antigen-specific CD4+ T cells underwent expansion with viral peptide pools prior to sequencing. With approximately ten days of culture completed, CD4+ T cells were isolated. Among the vaccine recipients, none had a prior SARS-CoV-2 infection, and nucleocapsid antibodies were negative. In culture with roughly 10 IU/ml IL-2 and 9 to 10 ug/ml peptides, PBMC were grown at around 1.8 million per well. Half-medium replacement with IL-2 medium occurred on days 3 and 7. As concerns this clone: Its antigen is unidentified.

This receptor was identified in a human donor who received a COVID-19 vaccine. The source was CD4+ T cells from PBMCs cultured with SARS-CoV-2 spike peptides, collected before COVID-19 vaccination.

The CDR3 sequence: CASTPRGQADYGYTF. CDR3 in DNA: TGTGCCAGTACTCCTAGGGGGCAGGCGGATTATGGCTACACCTTC. This chain links TRBV19 with TRBJ1-2; 7 bases are shared with TRBD1. The CDR3 has 15 amino acids. Trimming cost V 7 bases and J 5 bases; bases outside gene matches: 13. Germline V gene lookup returns CDR1 LNHDA and CDR2 SQIVND (reference sequence).